The table lists the clone carrying this TCR beta chain with a few counts. Its target is not known. The sample comes from a study of T cells in localized non-small cell lung cancer. General study findings and limits: Highest T cell clonality was seen in uninvolved adjacent lung, surpassing that measured in tumor. Adjacent lung held a median approximately 57 of the top 100 tumor clones.

Trimming left V 4 bases short and J 1 base short, with 3 bases between. Germline CDR1 is MNHEY and CDR2 is SMNVEV (reference sequence). The CDR3 length is 12 residues. Measured with immunoSEQ multiplex PCR; TCRdb has only the in-frame clones, and not every one. The data show approximately 150,000 clones, with roughly nine tenths seen just once and around 1.7% held by the top ten. The V gene is TRBV27, the J gene TRBJ2-3; no reliable D call. The sequences come from peripheral blood, collected before any cancer treatment. The origin of this receptor is a female donor of 60 years or more with stage I lung adenocarcinoma. The DNA of the CDR3 is TGTGCCAGCAGTTGGGGCACAGATACGCAGTATTTT. It yields the protein CASSWGTDTQYF.